These 6 T cell receptor beta chains share one sample of origin, sequenced in a study of cytomegalovirus exposure and HLA in healthy donors. Primers: 60 Vbeta forward and 13 Jbeta reverse. Produced via immunoSEQ multiplex PCR; TCRdb's table is partial and in-frame only. This sample has 150,000 to 200,000 clones, with around three quarters found just once. Sequences were obtained from PBMCs. Receptors originate from a man aged 35 to 55 in good health and CMV-seronegative.

The V and J genes are TRBV6-1 and TRBJ1-1; D may be TRBD1 (5 bases). Germline V gene lookup returns CDR1 MNHNS and CDR2 SASEGT. V was trimmed by 1 base and J by 1 base, leaving 7 bases between them. The CDR3 has 14 amino acids. CDR3 residues: CASSEEGKNTEAFF. The DNA of the CDR3 is TGTGCCAGCAGTGAAGAGGGGAAGAACACTGAAGCTTTCTTT.

The V gene is TRBV11-2, the J gene TRBJ2-7; 8 bases agree with TRBD1. Looked up from germline, CDR1 is SGHAT and CDR2 is FQNNGV. Trimming took 5 bases from V and 5 from J; bases not matched to a gene: 8. The CDR3 extends over 14 amino acids. The chain's CDR3 is CASSPMDRENEQYF. For the CDR3, the DNA is TGTGCCAGCAGCCCTATGGACAGGGAGAACGAGCAGTACTTC.

The CDR3 nucleotides read TGTGCCAGCAGCTTTGGACAGGGGGCCCGTGAAGCTTTCTTT. Protein product: CASSFGQGAREAFF. The chain combines TRBV7-2 with TRBJ1-1, with 11 bases aligning to TRBD1. This CDR3 comprises 14 residues. Germline V gene data show CDR1 as SGHTA and CDR2 as FQGNSA. Germline trimming cut 3 bases from V and 7 bases from J; bases unmatched to any gene: 4.

The rearrangement links TRBV5-6 to TRBJ2-4; 8 bases fit TRBD2. Unmatched junction bases numbered 11, after V lost 2 bases and J lost 1 base. The CDR3 sequence is 18 residues long. From germline, CDR1 is SGHDT and CDR2 YYEEEE. The CDR3 is CASSFSSVGLGAKNIQYF. The DNA for the CDR3 is TGTGCCAGCAGCTTTAGTTCGGTGGGACTAGGTGCCAAAAACATTCAGTACTTC.

This sequence joins TRBV30 and TRBJ2-1; no definite D call. Germline V CDR1 and CDR2: GTSNPN, SVGIG (reference sequence). With 2 bases removed from V and 5 bases from J, the gap between germline ends came to 16 bases. This CDR3 region has 15 residues. CDR3 residues: CAWSPYAPLNNEQFF. DNA for the CDR3: TGTGCCTGGAGTCCGTACGCTCCACTAAACAATGAGCAGTTCTTC.

J is TRBJ2-1 and V is TRBV27; tentative D call: TRBD1 (6 bases). Looked up from germline, CDR1 is MNHEY and CDR2 is SMNVEV (reference sequence). V lost 6 bases and J lost 0, with 18 bases in between. The CDR3 consists of 17 residues. DNA for the CDR3: TGTGCCAGCAGCATCATCCCGCAGGGGAGCTCCTACAATGAGCAGTTCTTC. Translation gives CASSIIPQGSSYNEQFF.